This T cell receptor beta chain was documented in a study of T cells in Graves' hyperthyroidism and ophthalmopathy (dated by TCRdb to about 2019). Regarding the research as a whole: Peripheral blood was collected at initial diagnosis, before any treatment. Thyroid tissue and blood T-cell repertoires from roughly 6 Graves' hyperthyroidism patients were also compared in the study. After blood sampling, hyperthyroidism patients were treated with methimazole at a starting dose of 30 mg daily, and ophthalmopathy patients were treated with high-dose intravenous methylprednisolone. According to the paper, TCR Vbeta CDR3 sequencing was carried out on about 140 peripheral blood samples, which came from 40 to 45 ophthalmopathy, 75 or so hyperthyroidism and roughly 17 progressor patients. The roughly 100 discovery patients were divided at random into training and test sets in a 7:3 ratio. A discovery cohort of around 100 patients, about 43 with Graves' ophthalmopathy and under 60 with stable Graves' hyperthyroidism, was used to find distinguishing TCR V-J signatures. An independent validation cohort of about 19 hyperthyroidism patients and some 15 patients who later progressed to ophthalmopathy tested prospective prediction of ophthalmopathy.

Amplification of TCR beta CDR3 regions was carried out from RNA transcripts. The TCR CDR3 was subjected to a first round of RT-PCR using the HTBI primer set and the Qiagen OneStep RT-PCR kit. The libraries were constructed in a second round of multiplex PCR and then size-selected and purified. Sequencing of the libraries was done on an Illumina HiSeq2000 using paired-end 100 bp reads. Concerning the study's data processing: SOAPnuke was used to process the raw data, throwing out any read that contained adapters or uncalled bases, had a mean Phred below 15, or lacked an exact constant-primer or identifier match. COPE v1.2.5 was used to merge the high-quality paired reads, and each unique nucleotide sequence was defined as a clonotype. MiTCR v1.1 was used to align the clonotypes against IMGT TRBV, TRBD and TRBJ reference segments. The analysis included only V-J combinations with a frequency above 0.0001, which together covered 98% to 99.2% of the repertoires. The TCS score was defined as F50 (clonal expansion) divided by E x V (chaos), with BLOSUM62-based TCRdist calculated between CDR3 peptides within each V-J. Welch's t-statistics and random forest reduced several hundred V-J features to 13, which were used in a naive Bayes classifier (R e1071). TCRdb reprocessing: public reads trimmed at Q25 with fastp, clones called with MiXCR, in-frame beta chains kept. One record per CDR3 amino acid sequence lists the most common genes and DNA. The V and J calls were not made by the authors but by TCRdb's processing. The sample table lists about 380,000 distinct CDR3 sequences, around 15% of them with a count of one. Of the sample, 15% to 20% is held by the ten largest clones.

The paper as a whole reports these results and caveats: In validation, the model predicted progression to ophthalmopathy with 55% to 71% sensitivity and around 72% specificity, a median of about 6 months before onset. Most expanded thyroid clonotypes (frequency above 0.001) were also detected in blood, suggesting blood repertoires may reflect thyroid immune responses. In cross-validation, a model built on a 13 V-J signature told ophthalmopathy apart from stable hyperthyroidism with under 90% sensitivity and around 84% specificity, and in testing the same model reached 80%/75%. Sample size was not statistically predetermined, and blinding of investigators to group allocation was not performed.

This clonotype was detected ten times or more. This receptor's antigen is unknown. The germline gene is not matched at one end of the junction; a read error may be the cause. The CDR3, cysteine through phenylalanine, is 14 amino acids long. The read is trimmed to its CDR3 DNA, 42 bases read in frame from base 1. Via the germline V gene, CDR1 is SGHTA and CDR2 FQGNSA. Ophthalmopathy patients had moderately to severely active disease, with a Clinical Activity Score of 3 or more, a NOSPECS grade of 4 or more, and a disease duration of less than 3 months. Patients with uncontrolled infections, other autoimmune diseases, pregnancy or lactation were excluded. Diagnoses were based on clinical symptoms, serum thyroxine and TRAb, thyroid ultrasound and orbital computed tomography. PBMCs were separated from roughly 9.6 ml of fresh peripheral blood using Ficoll-Paque density gradient centrifugation. Trizol reagent was used to extract total RNA, and RNA quality was then checked on an Agilent 2100 Bioanalyzer.

The rearranged segments are TRBV7-2 and TRBJ2-7, and perhaps TRBD2 as D gene, on 6 matching bases. The TCR was taken from a woman aged 25 to 39 with Graves' ophthalmopathy. Sequenced sample: blood. The CDR3 corresponds to CASSLANSHYEQYF. The base sequence is TGTGCCAGCAGCCTAGCGAACAGCCACTACGAGCAGTACTTC.